Below, 19 T cell receptor beta chains from the same sample are listed, as sequenced in a study of T cells after posttransplantation cyclophosphamide. The method was immunoSEQ multiplex PCR; TCRdb's version includes in-frame clones alone and lacks a portion of them. The table has about 47,000 clones, almost 95% seen once; the top ten hold around 3.2%. The sample taken for sequencing was PBMCs. The receptors were gathered from a woman aged 50 to 60 in good health and a related stem cell transplant donor.

The rearrangement joins TRBV2 to TRBJ1-5, with D uncertain. Germline loops: CDR1 SNHLY, CDR2 FYNNEI. The CDR3 length is 13 residues. The ends were cut back, 2 bases at V and 4 bases at J, with 6 bases in the middle. CDR3 nucleotides: TGTGCCAGCAGTGAAATGGAGAATCAGCCCCAGCATTTT. It encodes CASSEMENQPQHF.

The chain has TRBV5-3 and TRBJ2-7; the match to TRBD2 covers 10 bases. TRBV5-3 is reported as an ORF; its role is uncertain. The V and J ends lost 3 bases and 4 bases, in that order; junction bases with no gene match: 7. The CDR3 loop spans 15 amino acids. The CDR3 DNA reads TGTGCCAGAAGCTCAAGGTCTAGCGGGAGTTACGAGCAGTACTTC. It yields the protein CARSSRSSGSYEQYF.

The J gene is TRBJ1-1, the V gene TRBV10-3; 7 positions agree with TRBD1. The germline gives CDR1 ENHRY, CDR2 SYGVKD. The junction had 5 bases not matched to a gene; V was cut back by 9 bases and J by 4 bases. This CDR3 contains 12 residues. The CDR3 DNA reads as TGTGCCATACGACAGGGTACCACTGAAGCTTTCTTT. Protein sequence: CAIRQGTTEAFF.

CDR3 in DNA: TGCGCCAGCAGCTTGGATGGGACAGTGGGGCAGCCCCAGCATTTT. This sequence encodes CASSLDGTVGQPQHF. The chain links TRBV5-1 to TRBJ1-5; TRBD1 aligns across 7 bases. CDR3 length: 15 residues. Germline CDR1 and CDR2: SGHRS and YFSETQ. The V gene end was trimmed by 0 bases and the J gene end by 7 bases; junction bases not matched to a gene: 7.

The V gene is TRBV18, the J gene TRBJ2-7; the D gene is possibly TRBD1 (6 bases). The CDR3 is made up of 16 amino acids. The V and J ends lost 3 bases and 4 bases respectively, with 19 bases between them. Germline values: CDR1 KGHSH, CDR2 LQKENI. CDR3 DNA sequence: TGTGCCAGCTCACCCGCACAGGGAATAGATCCTTACGAGCAGTACTTC. This gives the protein CASSPAQGIDPYEQYF.

V is TRBV27 and J is TRBJ2-2; possible D gene TRBD1, 6 bases. The germline CDR1 and CDR2 sequences are MNHEY and SMNVEV (reference sequence). The CDR3 has 17 residues. V lost 3 bases to trimming and J lost 0 bases, with 14 bases between them. This chain's CDR3 is CASSFGAGVTNTGELFF. As DNA, the CDR3 is TGTGCCAGCAGTTTTGGGGCAGGGGTAACGAACACCGGGGAGCTGTTTTTT.

V is TRBV7-9 and J is TRBJ2-3, with 9 nucleotides matching TRBD1. The CDR3 is 15 amino acids. Germline CDR1 is SEHNR and CDR2 is FQNEAQ (reference sequence). J was trimmed by 3 bases and V by 3 bases; bases with no gene match: 4. CDR3 DNA: TGTGCCAGCAGCTTTAGACAGGGGGAGACAGATACGCAGTATTTT. As protein: CASSFRQGETDTQYF.

The chain uses TRBV5-1 and TRBJ1-5; perhaps TRBD1 as D (5 bases). Germline V gene data show CDR1 as SGHRS and CDR2 as YFSETQ. The CDR3 is 13 residues long. The V and J ends lost 4 bases and 5 bases respectively, with 10 bases between them. Written as DNA, the CDR3 is TGCGCCAGCAGCAGGGGAGGGGATCAGCCCCAGCATTTT. This gives the protein CASSRGGDQPQHF.

The chain links TRBV5-6 to TRBJ2-1; possible D gene TRBD1, 6 bases. V gave up 6 bases and J gave up 8 bases, with 15 bases separating them. Germline V gene sequence: CDR1 SGHDT, CDR2 YYEEEE. The CDR3 sequence is 13 residues long. The CDR3 loop is CASTLTGSDEQFF. The CDR3 DNA is TGTGCCAGCACCCTAACAGGGTCCGATGAGCAGTTCTTC.

The V gene is TRBV28, the J gene TRBJ1-5; D not resolved. Trimming stripped 1 base from V and 0 bases from J, with 13 bases between. CDR1 and CDR2 from the germline V gene are MDHEN and SYDVKM. The CDR3 is made up of 17 amino acids. The CDR3 sequence: CASSLSSGTLSNQPQHF. CDR3 DNA: TGTGCCAGCAGTTTATCTTCGGGAACTCTTAGCAATCAGCCCCAGCATTTT.

Written as DNA, the CDR3 is TGTGCCAGCAGCTTAGGGCGGGGGTCAGGCGGGGAGCTGTTTTTT. Translation gives CASSLGRGSGGELFF. The J gene is TRBJ2-2, the V gene TRBV11-3; 7 nucleotides match TRBD2. J was trimmed by 7 bases and V by 1 base; bases with no gene match: 6. Germline V gene sequence: CDR1 SGHNT, CDR2 YENEEA. This CDR3 contains 15 residues. Full variable domain (remainder filled in from reference TRBV11-3 and TRBJ2-2): EAGVVQSPRYKIIEKKQPVAFWCNPISGHNTLYWYLQNLGQGPELLIRYENEEAVDDSQLPKDRFSAERLKGVDSTLKIQPAELGDSAVYLCASSLGRGSGGELFFGEGSRLTVL.

The chain carries TRBV19 and TRBJ1-1; D remains ambiguous. The V and J ends lost 3 bases and 2 bases respectively, with 13 bases between them. The CDR3 sequence is 15 residues long. The germline CDR1 and CDR2 sequences are LNHDA and SQIVND (reference sequence). DNA for the CDR3: TGTGCCAGTAGTATCACAGCGACTACAAACACTGAAGCTTTCTTT. Translation gives CASSITATTNTEAFF.

V is TRBV14 and J is TRBJ2-7; a possible D gene is TRBD2 (6 bases). V lost 8 bases and J lost 3, with 17 bases in between. CDR1 is SGHDN and CDR2 is FVKESK in the germline V gene. The CDR3 covers 14 residues. The CDR3: CASSEGLLGYEQYF. The CDR3 DNA follows: TGTGCCAGCTCGGAGGGCCTCTTGGGCTACGAGCAGTACTTC. The whole variable domain, remainder taken from reference TRBV14 and TRBJ2-7, is EAGVTQFPSHSVIEKGQTVTLRCDPISGHDNLYWYRRVMGKEIKFLLHFVKESKQDESGMPNNRFLAERTGGTYSTLKVQPAELEDSGVYFCASSEGLLGYEQYFGPGTRLTVT.

The V call is TRBV7-9, the J call TRBJ1-2; D is ambiguous. CDR1 and CDR2 (germline): SEHNR, FQNEAQ (reference sequence). The CDR3 runs to 14 residues. V lost 8 bases, J lost 4 bases, and 17 bases lay in between. The CDR3 here is CASALAQDSYGYTF. The CDR3 DNA follows: TGTGCCAGCGCCCTGGCGCAGGATTCCTATGGCTACACCTTC.

This sequence joins TRBV7-9 and TRBJ2-3, with TRBD2 matching over 13 bases. CDR3 size: 15 residues. J was trimmed by 7 bases and V by 5 bases; bases with no gene match: 6. CDR1 and CDR2 from the germline V gene are SEHNR and FQNEAQ (reference sequence). The CDR3 DNA follows: TGTGCCAGCAGCCCGGGACTAGCGGGAATTAATACGCAGTATTTT. Amino acids: CASSPGLAGINTQYF.

CDR3 residues: CASRMTDTRLSTDTQYF. In DNA form, the CDR3 reads TGTGCCAGTAGGATGACAGATACGAGGCTTAGCACAGATACGCAGTATTTT. The chain is built from TRBV19 and TRBJ2-3; D is perhaps TRBD1 (5 bases). Germline CDR1 reads LNHDA; CDR2 reads SQIVND (reference sequence). The CDR3 loop spans 17 amino acids. V lost 6 bases and J 0 bases, leaving 19 bases between the germline ends.

The chain recombines TRBV2 with TRBJ1-6, with 10 positions matching TRBD1. Losses at the gene ends were 9 bases for V and 11 bases for J; bases not matched to a gene: 10. Germline assignment: CDR1 SNHLY and CDR2 FYNNEI. The CDR3 is made up of 14 amino acids. The CDR3 is CASGAGQGRTPLHF. DNA for the CDR3: TGTGCCAGTGGCGCGGGACAGGGGCGAACACCCCTCCACTTT.

The rearrangement uses TRBV7-2 and TRBJ1-2; 10 bases align to TRBD1. Per germline, CDR1 SGHTA and CDR2 FQGNSA. V dropped 3 bases and J dropped 8; count of bases not matched to a gene: 6. The CDR3 has 14 amino acids. The CDR3 spells CASSLTTGGWGYTF. The CDR3 coding sequence is TGTGCCAGCAGCTTGACGACAGGGGGCTGGGGCTACACCTTC.

This rearrangement joins TRBV7-7 to TRBJ2-7; possibly TRBD1 for D (6 bases). Per the germline V gene, CDR1 is SSHAT and CDR2 is FNYEAQ (reference sequence). With 1 base removed from V and 3 bases from J, the gap between germline ends came to 10 bases. The CDR3 spans 14 residues. DNA for the CDR3: TGTGCCAGCAGCTTAGAGCAGGGGAGCTACGAGCAGTACTTC. Translation gives CASSLEQGSYEQYF. Full variable domain (outside the CDR3, taken from reference TRBV7-7 and TRBJ2-7): GAGVSQSPRYKVTKRGQDVTLRCDPISSHATLYWYQQALGQGPEFLTYFNYEAQPDKSGLPSDRFSAERPEGSISTLTIQRTEQRDSAMYRCASSLEQGSYEQYFGPGTRLTVT.